The T cell receptor beta chain described here comes from a study of control samples from healthy donors and cancer patients (dated by TCRdb to between 2020 and 2021). Library construction relied on the immunoSEQ multiplex PCR assay. Entries here come from immuneACCESS through TCRdb and include only in-frame sequences with V and J called. Some clones fail to appear in such tables; in the studies checked, an unresolved V gene covers under half of the shortfall, and the cause of the remainder is unknown. The sample has roughly 180,000 clones on record, roughly 92% of them singletons. 1.3% of the sample goes to the ten largest clones. Trimming accounts for 4 bases at V and 5 bases at J, while the number of junction bases matched to no gene is 12. CDR1 and CDR2 are read off the germline V gene as SGDLS and YYNGEE. The CDR3, cysteine through phenylalanine, is 17 amino acids long. Only the CDR3 DNA stays, 51 bases, in frame from base 1.

About this clone itself: The specificity of this receptor is unknown. No qualities accompany the bases; no much larger clone lies one base away.

The sequence links TRBV9 to TRBJ2-5; TRBD2 agrees with 12 junctional bases. This sequence originates from a woman aged 18-30 years in good health. Sequenced material: blood. The DNA sequence is TGTGCCAGCAGCACCGGACTAGCGGGGCCAAAAGGGGAGACCCAGTACTTC. Its protein is CASSTGLAGPKGETQYF.